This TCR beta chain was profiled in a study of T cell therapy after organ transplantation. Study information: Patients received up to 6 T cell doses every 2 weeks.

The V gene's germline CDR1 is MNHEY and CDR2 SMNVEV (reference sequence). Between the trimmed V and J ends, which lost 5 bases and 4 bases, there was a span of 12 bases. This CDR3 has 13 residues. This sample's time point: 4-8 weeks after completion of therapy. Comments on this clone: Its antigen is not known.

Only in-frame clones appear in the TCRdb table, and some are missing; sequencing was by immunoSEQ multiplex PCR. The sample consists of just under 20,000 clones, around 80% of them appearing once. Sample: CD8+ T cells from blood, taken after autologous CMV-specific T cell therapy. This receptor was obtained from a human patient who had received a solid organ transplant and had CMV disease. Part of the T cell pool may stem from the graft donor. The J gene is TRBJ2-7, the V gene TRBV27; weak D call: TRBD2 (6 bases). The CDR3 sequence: CASSPGLKYEQYF. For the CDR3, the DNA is TGTGCCAGCAGTCCGGGACTGAAATACGAGCAGTACTTC.